Listed here is a single T cell receptor (beta chain). This sample is part of a study of blood T cell repertoires in COVID-19. Background on the study: There were acute and convalescent COVID-19 samples, and they came from the United States, Italy and Spain. T cells, B-cell-depleted T cells, or PBMCs supplied cDNA or gDNA.

Germline V gene data show CDR1 as LNHDA and CDR2 as SQIVND (reference sequence). V lost 4 bases, J lost 0 bases, and 10 bases lay in between. This CDR3 has 15 amino acids. In the authors' workflow: Researchers report that nucleated cell counts were estimated from reference gene primer amplification. The method was immunoSEQ multiplex PCR; TCRdb's version includes in-frame clones alone and lacks a portion of them. V and J calls plus clone size are reproduced from that table; the DNA served to infer D and trimming. The sample has 170,000 or so clones, roughly nine tenths seen once; the top ten hold approximately 2.1%.

The TCR was taken from a young man who had recovered from COVID-19. The chain couples TRBV19 to TRBJ2-1; tentative D call: TRBD2 (5 bases). The sequencing input was peripheral blood. In DNA form, the CDR3 reads TGTGCCAGTAGTAAACTAGGGAGCTCCTACAATGAGCAGTTCTTC. Encoded protein: CASSKLGSSYNEQFF. The full variable domain, its missing parts supplied by reference TRBV19 and TRBJ2-1, is DGGITQSPKYLFRKEGQNVTLSCEQNLNHDAMYWYRQDPGQGLRLIYYSQIVNDFQKGDIAEGYSVSREKKESFPLTVTSAQKNPTAFYLCASSKLGSSYNEQFFGPGTRLTVL.